The clone carrying this T cell receptor (beta chain) occurred a few times. Antigen unknown. Germline loops: CDR1 LNHNV, CDR2 YYDKDF (reference sequence). This CDR3 has 15 amino acids. The ends lost 0 bases at V and 4 bases at J; junction bases unmatched: 2. This sample's TCRbeta library carried unique molecular identifier barcodes. In TCRdb, the PCR reads were re-called with MiXCR into one record per CDR3 protein. This repertoire shows approximately 500,000 distinct CDR3 sequences, approximately 30% found once; its top ten account for about 35%. This sample is part of a study of T-cell reconstitution after alpha-beta-depleted transplantation in children. Study-level points and caveats: One year after transplant, T-cell counts and diversity came mostly from newly produced T cells. Several hundred graft clones that had expanded were reportedly the source of alpha-beta T cells about two months after transplant.

V is TRBV15 and J is TRBJ1-4; TRBD1 matches 7 bases. The source material was PBMCs, sampled before TCRalphabeta/CD19-depleted stem cell transplant. The origin of this receptor is a boy under two years old with Wiskott-Aldrich syndrome, due to receive a stem cell transplant. The CDR3 is CATSRETGFNEKLFF. The CDR3 DNA is TGTGCCACCAGCAGAGAGACAGGGTTTAATGAAAAACTGTTTTTT. The whole variable domain, remainder taken from reference TRBV15 and TRBJ1-4, is DAMVIQNPRYQVTQFGKPVTLSCSQTLNHNVMYWYQQKSSQAPKLLFHYYDKDFNNEADTPDNFQSRRPNTSFCFLDIRSPGLGDTAMYLCATSRETGFNEKLFFGSGTQLSVL.